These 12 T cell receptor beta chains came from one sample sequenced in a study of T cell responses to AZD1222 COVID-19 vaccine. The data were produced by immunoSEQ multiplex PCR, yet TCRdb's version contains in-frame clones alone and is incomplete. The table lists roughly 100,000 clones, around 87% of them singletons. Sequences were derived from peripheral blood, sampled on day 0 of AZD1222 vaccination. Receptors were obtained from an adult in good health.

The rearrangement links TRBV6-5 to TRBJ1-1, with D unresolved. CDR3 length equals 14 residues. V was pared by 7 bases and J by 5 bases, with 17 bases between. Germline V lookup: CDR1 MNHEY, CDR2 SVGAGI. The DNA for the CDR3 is TGTGCCAGCACCCACGGCCCCGAAGGGACTGAAGCTTTCTTT. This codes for CASTHGPEGTEAFF.

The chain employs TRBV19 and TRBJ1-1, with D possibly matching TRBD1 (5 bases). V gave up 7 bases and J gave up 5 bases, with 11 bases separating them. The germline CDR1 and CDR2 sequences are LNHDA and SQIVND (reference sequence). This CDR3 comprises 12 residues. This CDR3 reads CASTVGGTEAFF. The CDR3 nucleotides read TGTGCCAGTACAGTTGGGGGGACTGAAGCTTTCTTT.

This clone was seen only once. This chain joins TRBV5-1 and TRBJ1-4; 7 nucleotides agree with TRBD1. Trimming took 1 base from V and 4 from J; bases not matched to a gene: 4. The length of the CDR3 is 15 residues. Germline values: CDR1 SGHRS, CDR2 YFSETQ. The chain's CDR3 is CASSLTGQHNEKLFF. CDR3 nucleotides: TGCGCCAGCAGCTTGACGGGACAGCATAATGAAAAACTGTTTTTT. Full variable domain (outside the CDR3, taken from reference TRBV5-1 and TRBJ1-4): KAGVTQTPRYLIKTRGQQVTLSCSPISGHRSVSWYQQTPGQGLQFLFEYFSETQRNKGNFPGRFSGRQFSNSRSEMNVSTLELGDSALYLCASSLTGQHNEKLFFGSGTQLSVL.

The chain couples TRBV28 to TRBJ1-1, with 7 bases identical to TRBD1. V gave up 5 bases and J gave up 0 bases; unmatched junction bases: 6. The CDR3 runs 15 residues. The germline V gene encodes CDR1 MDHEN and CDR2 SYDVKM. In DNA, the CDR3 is TGTGCCAGCAGTCTAGAGACAGGGATGAACACTGAAGCTTTCTTT. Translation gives CASSLETGMNTEAFF.

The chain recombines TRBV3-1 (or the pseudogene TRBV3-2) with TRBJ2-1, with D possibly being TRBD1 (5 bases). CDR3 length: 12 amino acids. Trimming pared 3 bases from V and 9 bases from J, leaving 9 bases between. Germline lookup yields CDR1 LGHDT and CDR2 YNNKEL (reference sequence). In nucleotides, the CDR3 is TGTGCCAGCAGCCACAGGGTACGTGAGCAGTTCTTC. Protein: CASSHRVREQFF.

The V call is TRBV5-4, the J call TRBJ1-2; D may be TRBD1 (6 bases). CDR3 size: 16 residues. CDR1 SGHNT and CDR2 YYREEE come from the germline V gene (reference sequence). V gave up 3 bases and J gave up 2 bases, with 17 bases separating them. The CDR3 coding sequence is TGTGCCAGCAGCTCGGCAGGACAGCGGAGGAACTATGGCTACACCTTC. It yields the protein CASSSAGQRRNYGYTF.

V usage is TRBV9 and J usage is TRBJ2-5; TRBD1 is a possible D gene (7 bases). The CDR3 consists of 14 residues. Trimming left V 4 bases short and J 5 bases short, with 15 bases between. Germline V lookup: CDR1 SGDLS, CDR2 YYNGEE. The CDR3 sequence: CASSPQGGRETQYF. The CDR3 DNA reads TGTGCCAGCAGCCCGCAGGGGGGCCGGGAGACCCAGTACTTC.

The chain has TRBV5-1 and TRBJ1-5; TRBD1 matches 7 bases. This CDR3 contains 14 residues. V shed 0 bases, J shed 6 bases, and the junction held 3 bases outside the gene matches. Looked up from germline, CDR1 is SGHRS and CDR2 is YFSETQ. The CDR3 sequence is CASSLGQGGQPQHF. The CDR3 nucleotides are TGCGCCAGCAGCTTGGGACAGGGTGGTCAGCCCCAGCATTTT.

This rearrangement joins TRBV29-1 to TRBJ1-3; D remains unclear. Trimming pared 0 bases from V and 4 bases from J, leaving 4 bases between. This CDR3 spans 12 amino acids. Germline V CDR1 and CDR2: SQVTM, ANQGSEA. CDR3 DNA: TGCAGCGTTGAAGAACCCGGAAACACCATATATTTT. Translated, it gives CSVEEPGNTIYF.

The CDR3 DNA is TGTGCCAGCAGCCAGGGGCCAAAGTATTTCTTT. Protein: CASSQGPKYFF. V usage is TRBV7-2 and J usage is TRBJ1-1; weak D call: TRBD1 (6 bases). The germline gives CDR1 SGHTA, CDR2 FQGNSA. This CDR3 region has 11 residues. V lost 5 bases and J lost 13, with 14 bases in between.

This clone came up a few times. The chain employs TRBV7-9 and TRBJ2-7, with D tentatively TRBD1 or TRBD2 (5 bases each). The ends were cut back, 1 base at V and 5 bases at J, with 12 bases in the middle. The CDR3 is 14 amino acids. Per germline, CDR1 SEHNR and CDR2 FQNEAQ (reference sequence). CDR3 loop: CASSLGGYVNEQYF. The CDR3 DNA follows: TGTGCCAGCAGCTTAGGGGGGTATGTTAACGAGCAGTACTTC.

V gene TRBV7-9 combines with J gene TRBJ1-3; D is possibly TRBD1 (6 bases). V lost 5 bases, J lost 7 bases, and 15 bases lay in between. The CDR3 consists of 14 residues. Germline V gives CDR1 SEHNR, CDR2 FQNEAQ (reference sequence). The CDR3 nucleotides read TGTGCCAGCAGCCCCTTAGGGGGTCTGAACACCATATATTTT. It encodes CASSPLGGLNTIYF.